This TCR beta chain originates from a study of neurological immune-mediated disorders. Study outcomes and limitations: While HTLV-1-associated myelopathy showed the greatest TCR clonal expansion, multiple sclerosis showed the least, falling below healthy controls.

With 10-nucleotide random UMIs, 5'RACE was used to make the cDNA. TCRdb reanalysed the 5' RACE reads using MiXCR and keeps one entry per CDR3 protein. Of around 97,000 distinct CDR3 sequences listed, more than 10% are singletons. Between the trimmed V and J ends, which lost 5 bases and 6 bases, there was a span of 15 bases. Germline assignment: CDR1 MNHEY and CDR2 SVGAGI. The CDR3 spans 14 residues. The table lists this clonotype with many counts. What it binds is not known. Time point meaning: longitudinal time-point 3. The V and J genes are TRBV6-5 and TRBJ2-3, with D possibly being TRBD2 (6 bases). This sequence originates from a female donor with HTLV-1-associated myelopathy (HAM/TSP). What was sequenced was PBMCs. For the CDR3, the DNA is TGTGCCAGCAGTCCATGGGGGAGGAGTGATACGCAGTATTTT. Its protein product is CASSPWGRSDTQYF.